This T cell receptor beta chain stems from a study of OX40 agonist ivuxolimab in advanced cancers. Trimming at V came to 5 bases and at J to 4 bases, leaving 12 bases not matched to a gene. The CDR3 spans 17 residues. The germline V gene has CDR1 SGHTA and CDR2 FQGNSA. The method was immunoSEQ multiplex PCR; TCRdb's version includes in-frame clones alone and lacks a portion of them. The table includes more than 40,000 clones, over 75% detected once. Sequencing used CD4+ or CD8+ T cells sorted from blood, obtained in a trial of the OX40 agonist ivuxolimab. This chain links TRBV7-2 with TRBJ2-5; 11 bases align to TRBD2. This clonotype was sampled from an adult with an advanced solid tumor such as melanoma, head and neck, liver or kidney cancer. Here the CDR3 DNA reads TGTGCCAGCAGCACACGAGTCTTGCTAGCGGGGGGAGAGACCCAGTACTTC. Protein product: CASSTRVLLAGGETQYF.